This T cell receptor beta chain comes out of a study of cytomegalovirus exposure and HLA in healthy donors. The wider study: From some 190 million T cells, an earlier analysis saw 110 million or so unique TCR beta sequences.

Use of 60 Vbeta and 13 Jbeta primers characterized the PCR. The assay was immunoSEQ multiplex PCR, and TCRdb's table has in-frame clones only and misses some. The sample has about 150,000 clones; just under 80% are singletons. Details on this clone: Its antigen is unidentified.

The CDR3 runs to 16 residues. Losses at the gene ends were 8 bases for V and 0 bases for J; bases not matched to a gene: 6. Germline V lookup: CDR1 SGHRS, CDR2 YFSETQ. Study conclusions and caveats: On later analysis, the bulk of CMV-associated TCR beta chains appeared to be HLA-restricted. The authors judged a highly shared variant cluster likely a sequencing artifact. Cytomegalovirus association was listed for 164 TCR beta chains.

This TCR derives from a man aged 25-40 years in good health. The sequenced sample consisted of PBMCs. The rearrangement uses TRBV5-1 and TRBJ2-1, with TRBD2 identical over 12 bases. The CDR3 spells CASTPTSGGSYNEQFF. The DNA of the CDR3 is TGCGCCAGTACCCCGACTAGCGGGGGCTCCTACAATGAGCAGTTCTTC.